The present TCR beta chain was sequenced within a study of shared clonotypes between healthy human individuals. Study-wide points: Having only a few donors restricted how much genetic and exposure-history diversity was captured.

Per the original data handling: With immunoSEQ giving junction-only sequences and no quality scores, filtering differed. Profiling relied on immunoSEQ multiplex PCR, and the TCRdb table lists in-frame clones only, not all of them. V, J and clone size reflect that table, while D and trimming were determined from the DNA. Of about 2,100,000 clones in the sample, about 93% were seen once. CD45RO negativity and positive selection for CCR7 defined naive CD8 cells, a population that excluded terminally differentiated effector memory CD45RA+ cells. Turning to this clone: Its cognate antigen is unknown.

This sequence was found in a man aged 18 to 29 in good health. Some clones in this sample may be carry-over from other donors' samples. Sequencing was done on a sample of naive CD8+ T cells from PBMCs.

CDR3 nucleotides: TGTGCCAGCAGCCCCCGGGACGGTAATGAAAAACTGTTTTTT. Protein: CASSPRDGNEKLFF. The chain combines TRBV9 with TRBJ1-4; the D gene is possibly TRBD1 (5 bases). Trimming left V 4 bases short and J 4 bases short, with 11 bases between. The CDR3 is 14 residues long. Per germline, CDR1 SGDLS and CDR2 YYNGEE.